This entry features one T cell receptor beta chain sequence. This receptor's antigen is unknown. No qualities accompany the bases; no much larger clone lies one base away. CDR1 and CDR2 are read off the germline V gene as MRHNA and SNTAGT. V and J are trimmed by 3 bases and 7 bases, and the gene matches miss 8 bases of the junction. Spanning cysteine to phenylalanine, the CDR3 consists of 16 amino acids. Of the read, only the CDR3 DNA is kept; its 48 bases are in frame from base 1. This specimen's time point label, interpreted: about 28 days (+/-7) after the second vaccine dose. AZD1222 recipients whose second dose came at about 4 weeks and those whose second dose came at about 12 weeks were combined into one group, since spike-specific TCR depth and breadth did not differ between the two schedules. Vaccinee samples were obtained from the UK trials COV001 and COV002, which included a single-blind randomized controlled phase 2/3 trial of AZD1222 (ChAdOx1 nCoV-19) in healthy adults. For TCRbeta chain sequencing, PBMC samples were collected from trial participants at day 0 and at day 28 after the second dose.

The CDR3 regions of human TCRbeta chains were analyzed by immunosequencing. Processing in the source paper ran as follows. TCRs in the repertoires were matched against a reference library of SARS-CoV-2-specific TCRs that had been generated with the MIRA antigen-specificity platform. Breadth meant the fraction of unique TCRs that were SARS-CoV-2-associated, whereas depth meant the fraction of total T cells that were SARS-CoV-2-associated. Using the MIRA data, each spike-specific TCR was mapped to the spike region that the TCR reacts to and placed in a CD4 or CD8 class. Log10-transformed breadth and depth values were compared by one-way ANOVA with Sidak's multiple comparisons tests. This is the immuneACCESS table as TCRdb keeps it, with only in-frame sequences that have V and J called. A part of the clones is gone; compared with another copy, unresolved V genes explain less than half, and the rest is unexplained. That table gives V, J and clone size, and the DNA gave D and trimming. Here the sample has around 180,000 clones; roughly 94% occur a single time. The top ten constitute 1.6% of the sample.

The sample belongs to a study of T cell responses to AZD1222 COVID-19 vaccine (dated by TCRdb to about 2021). Study-wide context: TCR sequencing covered some 240 trial participants: 200 to 210 given two doses of AZD1222 and approximately 26 given two doses of MenACWY control vaccine. Trial participants were enrolled by age into subgroups of 18-55, 56-69 and 70-plus years, and around 150, 28 and 57 TCR-sequenced participants, respectively, were included in these subgroups.

Broad study findings and their caveats: In the small 56-69-year group, the increase in depth fell short of significance, most likely because of low power. Only five to seven AZD1222 recipients were SARS-CoV-2 seropositive at baseline, limiting conclusions about previously exposed vaccinees. Vaccine-associated CD4 TCRs spanned the whole spike protein, with dominant responses in regions 160-218 and 743-854. After two AZD1222 doses, both the breadth and the depth of spike-specific TCRs were significantly higher than at day 0 and than in MenACWY recipients. Most participants were white British and females outnumbered males, and the authors suggested that clonal diversity may have been underestimated. Because no day 14 peak-response samples were available, the repertoires could be characterized only after the peak T cell response. Reportedly, almost half of the unique spike-specific TCRs recognized epitopes lying outside the regions that are mutated in the B.1.351 and B.1.1.7 variants.

The V and J segments used are TRBV6-4 and TRBJ1-4, and 10 junction bases match TRBD1. The sample here was peripheral blood, taken 28 days after the second AZD1222 dose. The sequence derives from an adult who received the AZD1222 COVID-19 vaccine. The CDR3 protein is CASSETPGQGSEKLFF. The bases are TGTGCCAGCAGTGAAACCCCGGGACAGGGGAGTGAAAAACTGTTTTTT.